The rows below give T cell receptor beta chains drawn from one sample of a study of blood T cell repertoires in COVID-19. The data were produced by immunoSEQ multiplex PCR, yet TCRdb's version contains in-frame clones alone and is incomplete. The sample holds about 200,000 clones, approximately 81% seen once. The sample was peripheral blood. The receptors stem from a woman at least 80 years old with acute or convalescent COVID-19. Each CDR3 is given with its conserved first and last residue. Each record gives: clone size, D gene, V gene, J gene, CDR3 protein, CDR3 DNA. The D gene is left open where the match is weak. Where a row states a size, it is once, few, many or the class of an expanded clone; other rows omit it.

abundance: NA; d_gene: TRBD1; v_gene: TRBV5-4; j_gene: TRBJ1-1; CDR3aa: CASSRRDRGPTEAFF; CDR3nt: TGTGCCAGCAGCCGACGGGACAGGGGACCCACTGAAGCTTTCTTT
abundance: NA; d_gene: NA; v_gene: TRBV29-1; j_gene: TRBJ1-1; CDR3aa: CSVEQGVTEAFF; CDR3nt: TGCAGCGTTGAACAGGGTGTCACTGAAGCTTTCTTT
abundance: NA; d_gene: TRBD2; v_gene: TRBV4-1; j_gene: TRBJ2-7; CDR3aa: CASSLQHRGGEQYF; CDR3nt: TGCGCCAGCAGCCTTCAACACCGGGGGGGCGAGCAGTACTTC
abundance: few; d_gene: NA; v_gene: TRBV5-1; j_gene: TRBJ2-2; CDR3aa: CASSLDAFANTGELFF; CDR3nt: TGCGCCAGCAGCTTGGACGCGTTCGCGAACACCGGGGAGCTGTTTTTT
abundance: NA; d_gene: NA; v_gene: TRBV21-1; j_gene: TRBJ1-4; CDR3aa: CASSPMRGRGWGEKLFF; CDR3nt: TGTGCCAGCAGCCCCATGAGGGGCAGGGGATGGGGTGAAAAACTGTTTTTT
abundance: NA; d_gene: TRBD2; v_gene: TRBV5-4; j_gene: TRBJ2-5; CDR3aa: CASSLGPGGRETQYF; CDR3nt: TGTGCCAGCAGCTTGGGCCCGGGGGGGCGAGAGACCCAGTACTTC
abundance: once; d_gene: NA; v_gene: TRBV19; j_gene: TRBJ1-5; CDR3aa: CASSSRGATQPQHF; CDR3nt: TGTGCCAGTAGCTCCCGGGGGGCTACTCAGCCCCAGCATTTT
abundance: NA; d_gene: TRBD1; v_gene: TRBV5-8; j_gene: TRBJ2-1; CDR3aa: CASSFSGQDYNEQFF; CDR3nt: TGTGCCAGCAGCTTTTCGGGACAGGATTACAATGAGCAGTTCTTC
abundance: NA; d_gene: TRBD1; v_gene: TRBV4-2; j_gene: TRBJ1-5; CDR3aa: CASSHWTGGLNQPQHF; CDR3nt: TGTGCCAGCAGCCACTGGACAGGGGGCCTCAATCAGCCCCAGCATTTT
abundance: NA; d_gene: TRBD1; v_gene: TRBV5-1; j_gene: TRBJ2-2; CDR3aa: CASSLTGGNTGELFF; CDR3nt: TGCGCCAGCAGCTTGACAGGGGGGAACACCGGGGAGCTGTTTTTT
abundance: once; d_gene: TRBD1; v_gene: TRBV27; j_gene: TRBJ2-7; CDR3aa: CASSSPGQGNYEQYF; CDR3nt: TGTGCCAGCAGTTCCCCGGGACAGGGGAACTACGAGCAGTACTTC